The present T cell receptor (beta chain) was sequenced within a study of blood T cell repertoires in COVID-19. Per the original data handling: Researchers report that nucleated cell counts were estimated from reference gene primer amplification. Produced via immunoSEQ multiplex PCR; TCRdb's table is partial and in-frame only. The DNA was the basis for D and trimming; V, J and clone size are from that table. The repertoire holds about 260,000 clones, with 80% to 90% as singletons. Germline V gene data show CDR1 as SGHNT and CDR2 as YYREEE (reference sequence). There are 15 residues in the CDR3. V lost 3 bases to trimming and J lost 5 bases, with 17 bases between them.

Sequencing used peripheral blood. The V and J genes are TRBV5-4 and TRBJ2-5; the D is unclear. The origin of this receptor is a woman aged 45-59 years with acute or convalescent COVID-19. CDR3 in amino acids: CASSSPTAAAETQYF. CDR3 sequence (DNA): TGTGCCAGCAGCTCACCGACGGCGGCGGCGGAGACCCAGTACTTC.